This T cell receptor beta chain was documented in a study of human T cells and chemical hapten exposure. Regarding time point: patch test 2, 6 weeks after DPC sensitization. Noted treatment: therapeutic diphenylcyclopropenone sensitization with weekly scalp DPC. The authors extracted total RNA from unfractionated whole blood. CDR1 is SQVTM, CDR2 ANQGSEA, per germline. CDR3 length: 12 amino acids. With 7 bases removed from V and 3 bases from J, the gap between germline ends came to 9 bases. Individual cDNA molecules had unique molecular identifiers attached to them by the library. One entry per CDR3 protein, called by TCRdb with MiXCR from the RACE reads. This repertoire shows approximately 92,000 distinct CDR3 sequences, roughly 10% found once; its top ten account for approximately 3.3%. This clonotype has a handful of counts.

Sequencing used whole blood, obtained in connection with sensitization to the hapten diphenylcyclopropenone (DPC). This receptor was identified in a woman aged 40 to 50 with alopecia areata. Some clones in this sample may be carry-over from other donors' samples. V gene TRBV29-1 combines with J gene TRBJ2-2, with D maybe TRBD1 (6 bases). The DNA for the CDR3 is TGCAGCGCCGGACAGTACACCGGGGAGCTGTTTTTT. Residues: CSAGQYTGELFF.